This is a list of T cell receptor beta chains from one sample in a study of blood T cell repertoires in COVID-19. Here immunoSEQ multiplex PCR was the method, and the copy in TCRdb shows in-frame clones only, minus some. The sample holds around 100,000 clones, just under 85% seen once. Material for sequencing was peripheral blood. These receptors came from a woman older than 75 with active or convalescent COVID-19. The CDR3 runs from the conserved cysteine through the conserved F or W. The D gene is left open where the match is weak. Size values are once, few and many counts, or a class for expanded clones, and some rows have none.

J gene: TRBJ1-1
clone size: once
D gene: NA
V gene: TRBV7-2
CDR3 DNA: TGTGCCAGCAGCTTAGATGGCAGTGTGAACACTGAAGCTTTCTTT
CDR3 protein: CASSLDGSVNTEAFF

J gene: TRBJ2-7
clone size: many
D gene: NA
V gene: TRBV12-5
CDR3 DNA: TGTGCTAGTGGTTCCCCCGAGGAGGGCCTTATGGATGAGCAGTACTTC
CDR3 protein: CASGSPEEGLMDEQYF

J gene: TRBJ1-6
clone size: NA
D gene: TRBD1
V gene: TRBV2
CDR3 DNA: TGTGCCAGCAGCGACAGGGGTTTCTCCTATAATTCACCCCTCCACTTT
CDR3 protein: CASSDRGFSYNSPLHF

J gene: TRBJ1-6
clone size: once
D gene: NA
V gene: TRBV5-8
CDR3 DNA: TGTGCCAGCAGCTTGGCCGGCGGGATCTCACCCCTCCACTTT
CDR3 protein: CASSLAGGISPLHF

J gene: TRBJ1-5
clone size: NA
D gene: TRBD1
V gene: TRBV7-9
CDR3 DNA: TGTGCCAGCAGCCCAAGTGGACAGGGGGCGGATCAGCCCCAGCATTTT
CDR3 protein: CASSPSGQGADQPQHF

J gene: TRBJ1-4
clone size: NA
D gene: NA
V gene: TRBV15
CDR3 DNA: TGTGCCACCAGCAGGGTAACGGTCGGGGATGAAAAACTGTTTTTT
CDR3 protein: CATSRVTVGDEKLFF

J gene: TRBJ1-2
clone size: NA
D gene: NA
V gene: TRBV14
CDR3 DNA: TGTGCCAGCAGCCAAGGGGCAGCAAGTATCTATGGCTACACCTTC
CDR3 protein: CASSQGAASIYGYTF

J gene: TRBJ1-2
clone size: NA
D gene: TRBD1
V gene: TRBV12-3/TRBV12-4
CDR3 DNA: TGTGCCAGCAGGTCAGGGGGCAACTATGGCTACACCTTC
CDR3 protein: CASRSGGNYGYTF

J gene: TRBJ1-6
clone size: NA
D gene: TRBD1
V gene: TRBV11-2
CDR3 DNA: TGTGCCAGCAGCTCTCAGGACAGGGGCTATAATTCACCCCTCCACTTT
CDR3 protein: CASSSQDRGYNSPLHF

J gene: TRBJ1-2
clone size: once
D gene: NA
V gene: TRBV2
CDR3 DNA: TGTGCCAGCAGCCTCTATGGCTACACCTTC
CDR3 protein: CASSLYGYTF

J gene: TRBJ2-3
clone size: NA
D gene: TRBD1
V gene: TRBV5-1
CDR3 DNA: TGCGCCAGCAGCTTTGATGGACAGGGGGAAGATACGCAGTATTTT
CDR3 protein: CASSFDGQGEDTQYF

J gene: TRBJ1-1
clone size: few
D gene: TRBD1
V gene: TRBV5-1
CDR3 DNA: TGCGCCAGCAGCTTAACAGGGGGGAACACTGAAGCTTTCTTT
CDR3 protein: CASSLTGGNTEAFF

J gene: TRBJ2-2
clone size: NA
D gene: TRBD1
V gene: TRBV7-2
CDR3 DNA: TGTGCCAGCAGCCCACGGACAGGGGGCACCGGGGAGCTGTTTTTT
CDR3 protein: CASSPRTGGTGELFF

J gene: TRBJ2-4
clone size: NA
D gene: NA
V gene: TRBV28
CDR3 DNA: TGTGCCAGCTGGGGCGCGGACAAAAACATTCAGTACTTC
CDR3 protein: CASWGADKNIQYF

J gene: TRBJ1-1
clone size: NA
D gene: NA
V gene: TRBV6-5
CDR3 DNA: TGTGCCAGCAGGAAACAGGGAATGAACACTGAAGCTTTCTTT
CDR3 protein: CASRKQGMNTEAFF

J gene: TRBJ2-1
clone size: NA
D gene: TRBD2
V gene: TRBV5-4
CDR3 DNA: TGTGCCAGCAGCTTCGGGACTAGCGGTTACAATGAGCAGTTCTTC
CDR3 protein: CASSFGTSGYNEQFF

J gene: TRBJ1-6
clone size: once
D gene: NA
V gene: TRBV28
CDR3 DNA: TGTGCCAGCAGGAGGACTTGGGCAGGAGGCAATTCACCCCTCCACTTT
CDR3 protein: CASRRTWAGGNSPLHF

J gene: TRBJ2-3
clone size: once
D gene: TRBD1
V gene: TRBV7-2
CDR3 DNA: TGTGCCAGCAGCTTAGAGAGCCCGGGACGAGGGGGCACCACAGATACGCAGTATTTT
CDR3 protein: CASSLESPGRGGTTDTQYF

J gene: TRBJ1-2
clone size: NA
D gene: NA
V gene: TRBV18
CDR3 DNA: TGTGCCAGCTCAGCAGGAGGGGTACGGAGTGGCATTAACTATGGCTACACCTTC
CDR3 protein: CASSAGGVRSGINYGYTF

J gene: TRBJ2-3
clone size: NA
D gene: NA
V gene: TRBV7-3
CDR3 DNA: TGTGCCAGCAGCTCTAAGACAGGCCCAACTAGCACAGATACGCAGTATTTT
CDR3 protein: CASSSKTGPTSTDTQYF

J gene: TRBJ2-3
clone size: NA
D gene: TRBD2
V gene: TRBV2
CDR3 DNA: TGTGCCAGAGAGGTAGCGGGGGGGGATACGCAGTATTTT
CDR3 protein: CAREVAGGDTQYF

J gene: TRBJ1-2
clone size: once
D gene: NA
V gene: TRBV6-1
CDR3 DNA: TGTGCCAGCAGTGAAGCACAGGAGGGCTGGGACTATGGCTACACCTTC
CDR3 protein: CASSEAQEGWDYGYTF

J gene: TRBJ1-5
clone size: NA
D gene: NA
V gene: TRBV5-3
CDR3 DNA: TGTGCCAGAAGCTTAGCGTTATCCAGGGGTTGGAATCAGCCCCAGCATTTT
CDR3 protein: CARSLALSRGWNQPQHF

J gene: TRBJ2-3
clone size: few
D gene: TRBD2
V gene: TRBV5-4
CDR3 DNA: TGTGCCAGCAGCCTGACTAGCGGTATCACAGATACGCAGTATTTT
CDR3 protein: CASSLTSGITDTQYF

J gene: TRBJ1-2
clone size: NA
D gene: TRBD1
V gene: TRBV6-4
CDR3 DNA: TGTGCCAGCCGACAGGGGGCGAACTATGGCTACACCTTC
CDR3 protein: CASRQGANYGYTF

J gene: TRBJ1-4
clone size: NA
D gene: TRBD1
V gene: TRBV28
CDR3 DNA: TGTGCCAGCAACAGGGGGCAGGAAAAACTGTTTTTT
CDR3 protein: CASNRGQEKLFF

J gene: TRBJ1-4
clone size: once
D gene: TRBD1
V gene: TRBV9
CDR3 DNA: TGTGCCAGCAGCGCGTATTCCGGGACAGGCGGTGAAAAACTGTTTTTT
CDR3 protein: CASSAYSGTGGEKLFF

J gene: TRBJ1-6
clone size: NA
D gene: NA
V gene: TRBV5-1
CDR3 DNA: TGCGCCAGCAGCTTTTCAGGCCCACCCCTCCACTTT
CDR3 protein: CASSFSGPPLHF

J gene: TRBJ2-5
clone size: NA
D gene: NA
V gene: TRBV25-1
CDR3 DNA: TGTGCCAGCAGTGAAGAAGGCGGGAAAAGGACCCAGTACTTC
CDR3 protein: CASSEEGGKRTQYF

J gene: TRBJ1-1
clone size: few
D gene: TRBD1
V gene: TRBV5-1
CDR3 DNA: TGCGCCAGCAGCTCTCAAGCAGGGGGGAGGAACACTGAAGCTTTCTTT
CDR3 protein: CASSSQAGGRNTEAFF

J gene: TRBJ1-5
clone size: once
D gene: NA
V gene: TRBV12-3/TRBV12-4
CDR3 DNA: TGTGCCAGCAGGATACAGGGTCAGCCCCAGCATTTT
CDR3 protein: CASRIQGQPQHF

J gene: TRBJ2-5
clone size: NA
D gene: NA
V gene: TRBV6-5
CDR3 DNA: TGTGCCAGCAGAGGGGGTTTCAGTTCCGAGACCCAGTACTTC
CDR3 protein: CASRGGFSSETQYF

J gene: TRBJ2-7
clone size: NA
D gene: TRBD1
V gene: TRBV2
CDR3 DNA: TGTGCCAGCAGGCAAGGACAGGGGGCCATCTACGAGCAGTACTTC
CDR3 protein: CASRQGQGAIYEQYF

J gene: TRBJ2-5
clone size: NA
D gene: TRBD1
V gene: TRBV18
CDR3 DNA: TGTGCCAGCTCACGAAGGACAGGGGAGGAGACCCAGTACTTC
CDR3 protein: CASSRRTGEETQYF

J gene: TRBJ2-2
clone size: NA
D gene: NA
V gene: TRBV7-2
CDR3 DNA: TGTGCCAGCAGGCCCGCGGGACCGTCCGGGGAGCTGTTTTTT
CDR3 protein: CASRPAGPSGELFF

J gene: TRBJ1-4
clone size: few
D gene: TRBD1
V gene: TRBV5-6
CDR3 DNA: TGTGCCAGCAGCTTGGGACAGGGAAATGAAAAACTGTTTTTT
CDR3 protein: CASSLGQGNEKLFF

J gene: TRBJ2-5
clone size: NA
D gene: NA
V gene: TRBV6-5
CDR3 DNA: TGTGCCAGCAATCGAGAACCAGGGGTTGAGACCCAGTACTTC
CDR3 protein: CASNREPGVETQYF

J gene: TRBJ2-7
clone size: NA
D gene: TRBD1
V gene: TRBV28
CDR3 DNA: TGTGCCAGCAGTTTATACGATCCCTACCGGGACAGGGAGCTTTTGGTCTTC
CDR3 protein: CASSLYDPYRDRELLVF

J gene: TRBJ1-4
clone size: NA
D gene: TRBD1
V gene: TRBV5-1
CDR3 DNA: TGCGCCAGCAGCCCGAGCCCACGGGAGGGGGCTGAAAAACTGTTTTTT
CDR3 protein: CASSPSPREGAEKLFF

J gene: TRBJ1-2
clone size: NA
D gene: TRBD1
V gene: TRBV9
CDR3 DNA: TGTGCCAGCAGGGGGACAGCTAACTATGGCTACACCTTC
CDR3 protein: CASRGTANYGYTF

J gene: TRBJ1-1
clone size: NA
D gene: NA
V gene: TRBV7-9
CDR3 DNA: TGTGCCAGCAGCACTCAAGGGGGTGGGAACACTGAAGCTTTCTTT
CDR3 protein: CASSTQGGGNTEAFF

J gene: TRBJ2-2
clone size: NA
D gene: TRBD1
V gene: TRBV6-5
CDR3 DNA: TGTGCCAGCAGTTCCCAGGGGGCGTATACCGGGGAGCTGTTTTTT
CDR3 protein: CASSSQGAYTGELFF

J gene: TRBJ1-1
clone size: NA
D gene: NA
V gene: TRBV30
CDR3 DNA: TGTGCCTGGGTCTCGAGGAACACTGAAGCTTTCTTT
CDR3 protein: CAWVSRNTEAFF

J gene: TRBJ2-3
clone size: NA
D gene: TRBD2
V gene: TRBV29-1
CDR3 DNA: TGCAGCGTGGGGACTAGCGGGGGGGGCACAGATACGCAGTATTTT
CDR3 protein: CSVGTSGGGTDTQYF

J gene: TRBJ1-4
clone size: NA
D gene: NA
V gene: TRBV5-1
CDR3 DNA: TGCGCCAGCAGCGTAACACGGGCAACTAATGAAAAACTGTTTTTT
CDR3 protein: CASSVTRATNEKLFF

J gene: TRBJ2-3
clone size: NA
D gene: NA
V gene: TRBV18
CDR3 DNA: TGTGCCAGCTCCCGCGACAGAAATACAGATACGCAGTATTTT
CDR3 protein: CASSRDRNTDTQYF

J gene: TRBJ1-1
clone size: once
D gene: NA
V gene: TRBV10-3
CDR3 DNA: TGTGCCACTTCAGGGGAAAGGTACACTGAAGCTTTCTTT
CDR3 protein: CATSGERYTEAFF

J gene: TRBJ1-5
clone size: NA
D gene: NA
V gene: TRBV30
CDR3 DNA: TGTGCCTGGTCGGCAGGGGGCAATCAGCCCCAGCATTTT
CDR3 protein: CAWSAGGNQPQHF

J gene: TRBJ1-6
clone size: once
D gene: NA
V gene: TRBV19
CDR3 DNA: TGTGCCAGTAGTATAACAGGCACTAATAATTCACCCCTCCACTTT
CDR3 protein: CASSITGTNNSPLHF

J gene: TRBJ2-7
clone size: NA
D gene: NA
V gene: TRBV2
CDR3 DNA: TGTGCCAGCAGTTCACAGGATTTCTACGAGCAGTACTTC
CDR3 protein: CASSSQDFYEQYF

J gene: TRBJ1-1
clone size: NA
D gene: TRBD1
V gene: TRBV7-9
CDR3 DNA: TGTGCCAGCAGCTTAGCGGGACAGGGCACTGAAGCTTTCTTT
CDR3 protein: CASSLAGQGTEAFF

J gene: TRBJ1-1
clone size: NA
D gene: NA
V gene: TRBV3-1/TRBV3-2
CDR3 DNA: TGTGCCAGCAGCCAGGGGCCGTGGACTGAAGCTTTCTTT
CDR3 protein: CASSQGPWTEAFF